This T cell receptor (beta chain) was found in a study of shared clonotypes between healthy human individuals. Study-wide results and limits: Only blood samples were collected, and tissue repertoires likely differ.

A note on this clone: Its antigen is not known.

A CD45RA+ naive subset and a CD45RA-negative memory subset were split from CD4+ cells. Profiled with immunoSEQ multiplex PCR; TCRdb holds only in-frame clones, not every one. The sample lists 2,100,000 or so clones; more than 90% were seen once. V was pared by 3 bases and J by 5 bases, with 16 bases between. This CDR3 is 15 amino acids long. The V gene's germline CDR1 is SEHNR and CDR2 FQNEAQ (reference sequence). The chain employs TRBV7-9 and TRBJ2-5, with D possibly being TRBD2 (7 bases). This receptor was obtained from a man between 18 and 35 years old in good health. Sequencing was done on a sample of naive CD4+ T cells sorted from blood. Subset: CD45RA+ positively selected. The CDR3: CASSFIRGALETQYF. The CDR3, as DNA: TGTGCCAGCAGCTTTATACGGGGGGCGTTGGAGACCCAGTACTTC.